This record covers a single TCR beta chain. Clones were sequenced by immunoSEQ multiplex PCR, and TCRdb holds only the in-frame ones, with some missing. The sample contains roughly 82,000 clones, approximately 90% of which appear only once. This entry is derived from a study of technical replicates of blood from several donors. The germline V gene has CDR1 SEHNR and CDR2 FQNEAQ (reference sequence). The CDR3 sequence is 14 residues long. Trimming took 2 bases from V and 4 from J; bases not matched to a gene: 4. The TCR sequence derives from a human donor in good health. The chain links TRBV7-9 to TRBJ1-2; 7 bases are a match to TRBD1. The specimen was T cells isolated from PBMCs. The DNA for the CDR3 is TGTGCCAGCAGCTTACTTGGGACAGCCTATGGCTACACCTTC. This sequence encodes CASSLLGTAYGYTF.